This T cell receptor (beta chain) was found in a study of cytomegalovirus exposure and HLA in healthy donors. Germline V gene sequence: CDR1 LGHNA, CDR2 YNFKEQ. The V segment lost 2 bases and the J segment 5 bases; nucleotides outside the gene matches: 4. This CDR3 is built from 15 residues. Amplification used 60 Vbeta primers and 13 Jbeta primers. Sequencing was performed with immunoSEQ multiplex PCR; in TCRdb, only in-frame clones are kept and a portion is missing. The table includes approximately 90,000 clones, 85% detected once. V usage is TRBV4-2 and J usage is TRBJ2-5, with 11 bases that match TRBD2. The source material was PBMCs. This receptor was identified in a man in his forties in good health and CMV-seropositive. CDR3 sequence: CASSQRSGGAETQYF. The CDR3 DNA reads as TGTGCCAGCAGCCAACGTAGCGGGGGGGCGGAGACCCAGTACTTC.